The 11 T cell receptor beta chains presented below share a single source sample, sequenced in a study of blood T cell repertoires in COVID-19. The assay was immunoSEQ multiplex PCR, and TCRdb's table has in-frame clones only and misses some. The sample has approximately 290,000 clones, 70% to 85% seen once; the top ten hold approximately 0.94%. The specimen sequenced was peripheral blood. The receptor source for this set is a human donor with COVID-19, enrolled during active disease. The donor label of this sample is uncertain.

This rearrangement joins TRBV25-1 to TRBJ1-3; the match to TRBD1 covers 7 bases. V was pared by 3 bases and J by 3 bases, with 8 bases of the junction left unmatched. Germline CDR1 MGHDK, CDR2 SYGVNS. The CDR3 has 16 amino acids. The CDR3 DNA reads TGTGCCAGCAGTGACCCTAACAGGGGCGGTGGAAACACCATATATTTT. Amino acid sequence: CASSDPNRGGGNTIYF.

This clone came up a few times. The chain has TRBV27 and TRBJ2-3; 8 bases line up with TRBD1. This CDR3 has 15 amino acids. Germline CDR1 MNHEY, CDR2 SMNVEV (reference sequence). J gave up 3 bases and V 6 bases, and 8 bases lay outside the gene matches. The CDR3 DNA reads TGTGCCAGCAGCCCCAGGGGGCAGGTGACAGATACGCAGTATTTT. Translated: CASSPRGQVTDTQYF.

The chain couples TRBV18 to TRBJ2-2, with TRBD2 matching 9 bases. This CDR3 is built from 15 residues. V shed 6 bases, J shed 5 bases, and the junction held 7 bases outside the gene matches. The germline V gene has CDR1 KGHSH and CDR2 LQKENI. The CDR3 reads CASSATSGQTGELFF. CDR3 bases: TGTGCCAGCTCCGCGACTAGCGGTCAAACCGGGGAGCTGTTTTTT.

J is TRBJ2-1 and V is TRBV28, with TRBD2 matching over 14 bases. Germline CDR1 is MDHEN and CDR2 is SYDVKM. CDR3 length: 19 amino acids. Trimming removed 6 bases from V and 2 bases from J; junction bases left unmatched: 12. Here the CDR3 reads CASSPSSSTSGRAYNEQFF. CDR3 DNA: TGTGCCAGCAGCCCTTCTTCATCGACTAGCGGGAGGGCCTACAATGAGCAGTTCTTC. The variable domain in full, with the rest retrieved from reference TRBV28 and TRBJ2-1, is DVKVTQSSRYLVKRTGEKVFLECVQDMDHENMFWYRQDPGLGLRLIYFSYDVKMKEKGDIPEGYSVSREKKERFSLILESASTNQTSMYLCASSPSSSTSGRAYNEQFFGPGTRLTVL.

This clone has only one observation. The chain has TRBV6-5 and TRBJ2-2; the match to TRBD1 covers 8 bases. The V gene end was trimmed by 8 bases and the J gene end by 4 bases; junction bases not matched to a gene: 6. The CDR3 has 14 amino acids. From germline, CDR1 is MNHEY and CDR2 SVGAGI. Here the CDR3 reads CASFPGGGTGELFF. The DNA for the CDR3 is TGTGCCAGCTTCCCAGGGGGCGGCACCGGGGAGCTGTTTTTT.

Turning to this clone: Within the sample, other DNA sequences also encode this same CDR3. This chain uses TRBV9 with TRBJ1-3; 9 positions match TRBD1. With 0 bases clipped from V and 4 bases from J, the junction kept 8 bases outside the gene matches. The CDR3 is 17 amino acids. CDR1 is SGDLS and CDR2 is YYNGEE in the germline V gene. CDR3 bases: TGTGCCAGCAGCGTAGCGGGACAGGGAATTTCGGGAAACACCATATATTTT. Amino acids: CASSVAGQGISGNTIYF.

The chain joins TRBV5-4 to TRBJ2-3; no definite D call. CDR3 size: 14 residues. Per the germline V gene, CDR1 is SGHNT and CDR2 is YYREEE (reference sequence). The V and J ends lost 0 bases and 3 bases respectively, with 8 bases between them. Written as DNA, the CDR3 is TGTGCCAGCAGCTTGGTCCCAGAAACAGATACGCAGTATTTT. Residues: CASSLVPETDTQYF. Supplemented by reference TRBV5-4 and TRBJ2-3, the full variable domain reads ETGVTQSPTHLIKTRGQQVTLRCSSQSGHNTVSWYQQALGQGPQFIFQYYREEENGRGNFPPRFSGLQFPNYSSELNVNALELDDSALYLCASSLVPETDTQYFGPGTRLTVL.

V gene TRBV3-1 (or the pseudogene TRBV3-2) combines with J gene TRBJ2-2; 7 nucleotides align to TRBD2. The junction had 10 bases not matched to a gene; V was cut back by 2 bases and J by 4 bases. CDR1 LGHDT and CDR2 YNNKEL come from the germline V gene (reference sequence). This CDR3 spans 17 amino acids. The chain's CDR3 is CASSQTLGGISTGELFF. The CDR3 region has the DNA TGTGCCAGCAGCCAAACCCTCGGGGGGATAAGCACCGGGGAGCTGTTTTTT.

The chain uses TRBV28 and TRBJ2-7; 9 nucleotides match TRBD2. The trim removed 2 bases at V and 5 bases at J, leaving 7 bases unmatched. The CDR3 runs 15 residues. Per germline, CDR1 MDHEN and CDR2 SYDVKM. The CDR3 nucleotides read TGTGCCAGCAGTTTAGCGGGAGGGGGGGCCCACGAGCAGTACTTC. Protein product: CASSLAGGGAHEQYF.

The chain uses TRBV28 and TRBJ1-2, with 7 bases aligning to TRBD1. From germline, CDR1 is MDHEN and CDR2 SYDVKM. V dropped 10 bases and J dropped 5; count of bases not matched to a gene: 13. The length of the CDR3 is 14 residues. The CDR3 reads CATDSSGQIYGYTF. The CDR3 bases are TGTGCCACGGACTCTTCGGGACAGATATATGGCTACACCTTC.

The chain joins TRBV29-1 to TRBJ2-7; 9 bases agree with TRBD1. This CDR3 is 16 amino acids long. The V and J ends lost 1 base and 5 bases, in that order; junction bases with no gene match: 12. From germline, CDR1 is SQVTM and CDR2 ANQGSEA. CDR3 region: CSVEVRAGQGIHEQYF. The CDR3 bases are TGCAGCGTTGAAGTGAGAGCGGGACAGGGCATCCACGAGCAGTACTTC.